Included here is one T cell receptor beta chain sequence, with context. What it binds is unknown. Approximately 10 milliliters was the volume of peripheral blood drawn from each donor. Total RNA was extracted at no less than 5.5 micrograms per sample. These data belong to a study of blood T cells in healthy people across ages. Notes on the study in general: Long-lived and aged donors differed, with more naive CD4+ cells and higher diversity in the long-lived.

CDR1 is MNHEY, CDR2 SVGAGI, per germline. With V trimmed by 8 bases and J by 1 base, 11 bases remained unmatched. This CDR3 spans 15 amino acids. PCR was performed a second time for roughly 7 to 12 cycles using a sample-barcoded 5' primer and a J-beta primer mix. TCRdb re-called the 5' RACE reads with MiXCR, one entry per CDR3 protein. The sample has about 900,000 distinct CDR3 sequences; 62% are singletons. The clonotype was recovered from a man younger than 45 in good health. Input material: blood. The chain recombines TRBV6-5 with TRBJ2-7, with 7 bases identical to TRBD2. The CDR3, as DNA: TGTGCCAGCCGCCGGGGAGGGAGGGAGTCCTACGAGCAGTACTTC. Its protein is CASRRGGRESYEQYF.